The 10 T cell receptor beta chains below all came from one sample that was sequenced in a study of Ad26.COV2.S vaccination and SARS-CoV-2 variants. Treatment specified: about 20 received Ad26.COV2.S at low or high dose, single or two shots; roughly five received placebo; per-sample allocation not given. Samples came from day 63 after the first vaccine or placebo injection. TCRdb keeps only in-frame clones here, not all; method: immunoSEQ multiplex PCR. This table has around 400,000 clones, more than 80% appearing once. The sequencing here drew on peripheral blood, taken in a trial of Ad26.COV2.S vaccine versus placebo. These receptors were obtained from a person aged 18-65 years who received the Ad26.COV2.S COVID-19 vaccine or a placebo.

The chain employs TRBV7-9 and TRBJ1-3; TRBD1 aligns across 10 bases. V was clipped by 5 bases and J by 8 bases; unmatched bases: 15. The CDR3 is made up of 17 amino acids. Germline CDR1 is SEHNR and CDR2 is FQNEAQ (reference sequence). The chain's CDR3 is CASSPLTGGLAEYTIYF. CDR3 bases: TGTGCCAGCAGCCCCTTGACAGGGGGCCTCGCGGAGTACACCATATATTTT.

The CDR3 coding sequence is TGCGCCAGCAGCTTGGAGGGACACGAGCAGTACTTC. Protein: CASSLEGHEQYF. V gene TRBV5-1 combines with J gene TRBJ2-7; the D gene could be TRBD1 or TRBD2 (5 bases each). This CDR3 is 12 amino acids long. Trimming left V 0 bases short and J 5 bases short, with 6 bases between. Germline loops: CDR1 SGHRS, CDR2 YFSETQ.

The chain carries TRBV5-1 and TRBJ2-6; TRBD1 matches 7 bases. Germline-derived CDR1 and CDR2 are SGHRS and YFSETQ. V lost 4 bases, J lost 9 bases, and 7 bases stayed unmatched. The length of the CDR3 is 14 residues. The CDR3 is CASSPTTGNNVLTF. The CDR3 DNA follows: TGCGCCAGCAGCCCCACGACAGGGAACAACGTCCTGACTTTC.

The genes are TRBV9 and TRBJ2-2, with a tentative D call TRBD2 (5 bases). V was pared by 2 bases and J by 1 base, with 12 bases between. The CDR3 covers 16 residues. Looked up from germline, CDR1 is SGDLS and CDR2 is YYNGEE. CDR3 residues: CASSVGVGRNTGELFF. The CDR3 nucleotides are TGTGCCAGCAGCGTTGGGGTTGGGAGGAACACCGGGGAGCTGTTTTTT. The full variable domain, rest sourced from reference TRBV9 and TRBJ2-2, is DSGVTQTPKHLITATGQRVTLRCSPRSGDLSVYWYQQSLDQGLQFLIQYYNGEERAKGNILERFSAQQFPDLHSELNLSSLELGDSALYFCASSVGVGRNTGELFFGEGSRLTVL.

This clone was detected only once. The J gene is TRBJ2-7, the V gene TRBV27; 7 nucleotides align to TRBD1. V dropped 1 base and J dropped 3; count of bases not matched to a gene: 6. Germline V gene sequence: CDR1 MNHEY, CDR2 SMNVEV (reference sequence). This CDR3 is 15 amino acids long. In DNA form, the CDR3 reads TGTGCCAGCAGTTTATTGACAGGGCTAGGCTACGAGCAGTACTTC. Translated: CASSLLTGLGYEQYF.

V gene TRBV30 combines with J gene TRBJ2-7, with TRBD1 matching over 9 bases. CDR1 and CDR2 (germline): GTSNPN, SVGIG (reference sequence). The trim removed 2 bases at V and 4 bases at J, leaving 9 bases unmatched. CDR3 length: 15 amino acids. The CDR3 nucleotides read TGTGCCTGGAGTAAGCCGGGACAGGGTACGTACGAGCAGTACTTC. Translating gives CAWSKPGQGTYEQYF.

The rearrangement uses TRBV2 and TRBJ2-7; 8 positions match TRBD1. This CDR3 has 14 residues. Germline CDR1 and CDR2: SNHLY and FYNNEI. With 4 bases clipped from V and 4 bases from J, the junction kept 6 bases outside the gene matches. The CDR3 nucleotides are TGTGCCAGCAGTGGCACAGGGGGTGGTTACGAGCAGTACTTC. Its translation: CASSGTGGGYEQYF.

The gene calls are TRBV19 and TRBJ2-7, with 9 bases matching TRBD1. The CDR3 extends over 15 amino acids. With V trimmed by 2 bases and J by 2 bases, 4 bases remained unmatched. Germline assignment: CDR1 LNHDA and CDR2 SQIVND (reference sequence). The DNA for the CDR3 is TGTGCCAGTAGTATAAGACAGGGGGGGCCCTACGAGCAGTACTTC. Encoded protein: CASSIRQGGPYEQYF.

The rearrangement joins TRBV6-2 or TRBV6-3 to TRBJ2-7, with D perhaps TRBD2 (6 bases). This CDR3 region has 16 residues. The V gene's germline CDR1 is MNHEY and CDR2 SVGEGT. V was clipped by 0 bases and J by 3 bases, with 15 bases between them. CDR3 DNA sequence: TGTGCCAGCAGTTACTCGAATAGCGGAGCCCTCTACGAGCAGTACTTC. It yields the protein CASSYSNSGALYEQYF.

The chain carries TRBV7-2 and TRBJ2-5, with 8 bases identical to TRBD1. The CDR3 is made up of 17 amino acids. V shed 2 bases, J shed 8 bases, and the junction held 16 bases outside the gene matches. Looked up from germline, CDR1 is SGHTA and CDR2 is FQGNSA. The CDR3 spells CASSLRHGTGFDETQYF. CDR3 coding DNA: TGTGCCAGCAGCTTACGGCACGGGACAGGTTTTGATGAAACCCAGTACTTC.